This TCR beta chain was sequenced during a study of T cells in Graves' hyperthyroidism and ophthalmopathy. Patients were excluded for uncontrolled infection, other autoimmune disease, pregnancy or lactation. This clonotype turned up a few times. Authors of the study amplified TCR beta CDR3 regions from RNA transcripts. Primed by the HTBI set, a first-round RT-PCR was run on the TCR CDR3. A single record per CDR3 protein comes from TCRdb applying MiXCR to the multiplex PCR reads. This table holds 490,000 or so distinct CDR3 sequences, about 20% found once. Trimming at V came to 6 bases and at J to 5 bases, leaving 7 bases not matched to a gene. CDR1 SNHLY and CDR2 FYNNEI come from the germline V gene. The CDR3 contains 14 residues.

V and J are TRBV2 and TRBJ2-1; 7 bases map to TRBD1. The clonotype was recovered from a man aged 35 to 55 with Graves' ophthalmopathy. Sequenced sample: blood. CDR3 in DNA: TGTGCCAGCAGCCCGGGACAGAAAAACAATGAGCAGTTCTTC. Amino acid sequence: CASSPGQKNNEQFF.